One sample yielded the 26 T cell receptor beta chains listed below, sequenced in a study of human T cells and chemical hapten exposure. TCRdb passed the RACE reads through MiXCR, listing each CDR3 protein once. The table shows some 350,000 distinct CDR3 sequences, with 5.5% to 8% occurring only once. Described time point: patch test 1, 2 weeks after DPC sensitization. Specified treatment: therapeutic diphenylcyclopropenone sensitization with weekly scalp DPC. The sample was whole blood, taken in connection with sensitization to the hapten diphenylcyclopropenone (DPC). All receptors come from a woman under 30 with alopecia areata. Some clones in this sample may be carry-over from other donors' samples.

The V gene is TRBV7-9, the J gene TRBJ2-7; D remains ambiguous. Germline V gives CDR1 SEHNR, CDR2 FQNEAQ (reference sequence). The CDR3 length is 9 residues. V lost 5 bases to trimming and J lost 11 bases, with 7 bases between them. CDR3 DNA: TGTGCCAGCAGCCCTCTGGAGTACTTC. Translated, it gives CASSPLEYF.

The chain couples TRBV6-2 or TRBV6-3 to TRBJ2-7, with TRBD1 matching over 10 bases. This CDR3 comprises 15 residues. CDR1 is MNHEY and CDR2 is SVGEGT in the germline V gene. V lost 5 bases and J lost 12; bases outside the gene matches: 16. The CDR3 reads CASSRPGQGVDLPYF. The CDR3 DNA follows: TGTGCCAGCAGTCGACCAGGACAGGGGGTCGACCTGCCGTACTTC.

The chain has TRBV20-1 and TRBJ1-2; D not certain. Trimming stripped 6 bases from V and 8 bases from J, with 19 bases between. The germline V gene encodes CDR1 DFQATT and CDR2 SNEGSKA (reference sequence). The CDR3 loop spans 13 amino acids. The CDR3 nucleotides read TGCAGTGCCGCCCGGACGGGAGGTTGGGGCTACACCTTC. Translated, it gives CSAARTGGWGYTF.

The chain has TRBV12-3 or TRBV12-4 and TRBJ2-3; 7 nucleotides align to TRBD1. This CDR3 region has 12 residues. The V gene end was trimmed by 8 bases and the J gene end by 5 bases; junction bases not matched to a gene: 4. The CDR3 protein is CASGQGEDTQYF. CDR3 sequence (DNA): TGTGCCAGCGGGCAGGGGGAAGATACGCAGTATTTT.

This clonotype was seen a few times. The chain uses TRBV10-2 and TRBJ1-5, with D possibly being TRBD1 (6 bases). CDR3 length equals 17 residues. V was cut by 6 bases and J by 7 bases, with 25 bases left in between. The germline CDR1 and CDR2 sequences are WSHSY and SAAADI. The CDR3 protein is CASSRQFRGGGSQPQHF. The DNA for the CDR3 is TGCGCCAGCAGCCGCCAATTTAGAGGGGGGGGGAGCCAGCCCCAGCATTTT.

In this sample, this clonotype turned up a few times. This chain links TRBV7-2 with TRBJ2-5; weak D call: TRBD1 (7 bases). The V gene lost 4 bases and the J gene lost 5 bases, with 17 bases spanning the gap. From germline, CDR1 is SGHTA and CDR2 FQGNSA. This CDR3 contains 15 residues. In nucleotides, the CDR3 is TGTGCCAGCAGCTCCCAAATGACAGGGAGGGAGACCCAGTACTTC. Protein: CASSSQMTGRETQYF.

This clonotype was found many times. The chain recombines TRBV2 with TRBJ2-7, with D possibly called TRBD1 or TRBD2 (5 bases each). The CDR3 spans 13 residues. Trimming removed 6 bases from V and 2 bases from J, with 11 bases in between. The germline V gene encodes CDR1 SNHLY and CDR2 FYNNEI. The CDR3 here is CASSGDPAYEQYF. CDR3 nucleotides: TGTGCCAGCAGCGGGGACCCCGCCTACGAGCAGTACTTC.

This clonotype was seen a handful of times. The CDR3 loop is CASSLMVADEQYF. The CDR3 DNA reads as TGTGCCAGCAGCTTAATGGTAGCGGACGAGCAGTACTTC. The gene calls are TRBV7-3 and TRBJ2-7; TRBD2 might be the D (6 bases). Germline values: CDR1 SGHTA, CDR2 FQGTGA. With 1 base removed from V and 5 bases from J, the gap between germline ends came to 9 bases. This CDR3 has 13 amino acids.

This clonotype has just a few counts. The V and J genes are TRBV28 and TRBJ1-1; 8 positions match TRBD1. The V segment lost 8 bases and the J segment 6 bases; nucleotides outside the gene matches: 17. The CDR3 is made up of 16 amino acids. The germline V gene encodes CDR1 MDHEN and CDR2 SYDVKM. CDR3 amino acids: CASVVDRTGLGSEAFF. DNA for the CDR3: TGTGCCAGCGTCGTCGACCGGACAGGGTTGGGATCTGAAGCTTTCTTT.

This clonotype was detected many times. The rearrangement uses TRBV18 and TRBJ2-7; D may be TRBD2 (5 bases). CDR1 and CDR2 (germline): KGHSH, LQKENI. The CDR3 is made up of 14 amino acids. V dropped 0 bases and J dropped 7 bases, with 13 bases sitting between them. The CDR3 protein is CASSPPAATGEQYF. CDR3 in DNA: TGTGCCAGCTCACCACCAGCGGCTACGGGAGAGCAGTACTTC.

This clonotype was found a few times. The rearrangement links TRBV4-2 to TRBJ1-4; 9 nucleotides agree with TRBD1. Germline CDR1 and CDR2: LGHNA and YNFKEQ. The junction had 12 bases not matched to a gene; V was cut back by 2 bases and J by 11 bases. The CDR3 contains 16 residues. The CDR3 bases are TGTGCCAGCAGCCAATCCACCGGGACAGGGTTTCCGAAACTGTTTTTT. Its translation: CASSQSTGTGFPKLFF.

This clonotype was seen repeatedly, ten times or more. J is TRBJ2-4 and V is TRBV27; the D is unclear. In germline, CDR1 is MNHEY, CDR2 SMNVEV (reference sequence). Trimming shortened V by 6 bases and J by 2 bases, and 5 bases separated the two germline ends. This CDR3 spans 12 amino acids. The CDR3 bases are TGTGCCAGCAGGGATACCAAAAACATTCAGTACTTC. Translated, it gives CASRDTKNIQYF.

This clonotype has just a few counts. The V and J genes are TRBV12-3 or TRBV12-4 and TRBJ1-2; TRBD1 might be the D (5 bases). V was trimmed by 8 bases and J by 0 bases, leaving 22 bases between them. The CDR3 totals 17 residues. The CDR3 sequence is CASRGDLLHLSNYGYTF. Written as DNA, the CDR3 is TGTGCCAGCCGGGGCGACCTACTTCACCTTTCTAACTATGGCTACACCTTC.

This clonotype was counted at least ten times. The chain recombines TRBV4-3 with TRBJ2-3; D is ambiguous. CDR1 is LGHNA, CDR2 YSLEER, per germline. Trimming pared 4 bases from V and 2 bases from J, leaving 13 bases between. This CDR3 contains 15 residues. CDR3 sequence reads: CASSPRLGFTDTQYF. The CDR3, as DNA: TGCGCCAGCAGCCCGAGACTCGGGTTCACAGATACGCAGTATTTT.

This clonotype was seen a handful of times. CDR3 residues: CASSPLGGRGDTQYF. DNA for the CDR3: TGTGCCAGCAGCCCCCTTGGGGGGCGGGGGGATACGCAGTATTTT. The genes are TRBV7-2 and TRBJ2-3; D is possibly TRBD2 (7 bases). With 5 bases removed from V and 6 bases from J, the gap between germline ends came to 18 bases. The CDR3 has 15 amino acids. The germline gives CDR1 SGHTA, CDR2 FQGNSA. The full variable domain, rest sourced from reference TRBV7-2 and TRBJ2-3, is GAGVSQSPSNKVTEKGKDVELRCDPISGHTALYWYRQSLGQGLEFLIYFQGNSAPDKSGLPSDRFSAERTGGSVSTLTIQRTQQEDSAVYLCASSPLGGRGDTQYFGPGTRLTVL.

This clonotype has a count of ten or more. V and J are TRBV7-2 and TRBJ2-3; TRBD2 might be the D (6 bases). CDR3 size: 16 residues. Trimming cost V 6 bases and J 1 base, with 17 bases left between them. Per germline, CDR1 SGHTA and CDR2 FQGNSA. The CDR3 is CASSPRRGYRTDTQYF. For the CDR3, the DNA is TGTGCCAGCAGTCCCCGTCGGGGGTATCGCACAGATACGCAGTATTTT.

This clonotype was found a few times. This chain joins TRBV2 and TRBJ2-5; D may correspond to TRBD1 or TRBD2 (5 bases each). This CDR3 has 13 residues. CDR1 and CDR2 from the germline V gene are SNHLY and FYNNEI. V dropped 8 bases and J dropped 10 bases, with 20 bases sitting between them. The CDR3 loop is CASYPGAASGQYF. The CDR3 DNA reads TGTGCCAGCTACCCCGGGGCAGCTTCGGGCCAGTACTTC.

This clonotype was counted between two and nine times. The chain couples TRBV13 to TRBJ1-3; unclear D gene. CDR3 length: 15 amino acids. The V end was cut by 6 bases, the J end by 2 bases, with 14 bases between. Per germline, CDR1 PRHDT and CDR2 FYEKMQ (reference sequence). The CDR3, as DNA: TGTGCCAGCAGTAAAAGGGTAGGGCCTGGAAACACCATATATTTT. Translated: CASSKRVGPGNTIYF.

J is TRBJ1-1 and V is TRBV3-1; the D gene is possibly TRBD1 (5 bases). The CDR3 consists of 14 residues. The ends were cut back, 4 bases at V and 7 bases at J, with 16 bases in the middle. Germline assignment: CDR1 LGHDT and CDR2 YNNKEL (reference sequence). As DNA, the CDR3 is TGTGCCAGCAGCCTTAGAGGAGGGAGGGGTGAAGCTTTCTTT. Amino acids: CASSLRGGRGEAFF.

A few counts support this clonotype. V usage is TRBV6-1 and J usage is TRBJ2-5; D is ambiguous. CDR3 size: 18 residues. The germline gives CDR1 MNHNS, CDR2 SASEGT. With 10 bases removed from V and 5 bases from J, the gap between germline ends came to 32 bases. The CDR3 DNA follows: TGTGCCACCGAAGAGATCCCCAACTTAGGAGCGCATTGGGAGACCCAGTACTTC. Amino acid sequence: CATEEIPNLGAHWETQYF.

The chain uses TRBV15 and TRBJ1-1; D might be TRBD1 (5 bases). The V gene lost 2 bases and the J gene lost 4 bases, with 11 bases spanning the gap. Looked up from germline, CDR1 is LNHNV and CDR2 is YYDKDF (reference sequence). The CDR3 runs 14 residues. Here the CDR3 reads CATSRIMGGTEAFF. The CDR3 DNA sequence: TGTGCCACCAGCAGAATCATGGGGGGCACTGAAGCTTTCTTT.

V is TRBV20-1 and J is TRBJ1-2; D unresolved. In germline, CDR1 is DFQATT, CDR2 SNEGSKA (reference sequence). The CDR3 runs to 14 residues. Trimming removed 2 bases from V and 1 base from J, with 11 bases in between. CDR3 in amino acids: CSARNPVGNYGYTF. In DNA, the CDR3 is TGCAGTGCTAGAAACCCCGTGGGTAACTATGGCTACACCTTC.

This chain uses TRBV11-2 with TRBJ2-4, with D possibly being TRBD1 or TRBD2 (6 bases each). The CDR3 length is 14 residues. The germline gives CDR1 SGHAT, CDR2 FQNNGV. The ends were cut back, 4 bases at V and 8 bases at J, with 15 bases in the middle. Here the CDR3 DNA reads TGTGCCAGCAGCTCCGAGACAGGCGGGGACATTCAGTACTTC. Translation gives CASSSETGGDIQYF.

A single count supports this clonotype. The chain has TRBV7-3 and TRBJ2-3, with D uncertain. The germline V and J ends were trimmed by 0 bases and 6 bases, with 10 bases remaining between them. Per germline, CDR1 SGHTA and CDR2 FQGTGA. The length of the CDR3 is 14 residues. The CDR3 loop is CASSLTGRPDTQYF. As DNA, the CDR3 is TGTGCCAGCAGCTTAACCGGCCGCCCGGATACGCAGTATTTT.

This clonotype was observed many times. The chain is built from TRBV6-5 and TRBJ2-7, with D hard to call. The germline gives CDR1 MNHEY, CDR2 SVGAGI. The V end was cut by 8 bases, the J end by 1 base, with 12 bases between. This CDR3 spans 13 amino acids. CDR3 nucleotides: TGTGCCAGCCAGACGGACCCTTCCTACGAGCAGTACTTC. Its protein product is CASQTDPSYEQYF.

This clonotype was counted at least ten times. This sequence joins TRBV7-9 and TRBJ1-6, with a possible D match to TRBD1 (6 bases). Trimming took off 5 bases at V and 9 bases at J, with 17 bases between the two ends. From germline, CDR1 is SEHNR and CDR2 FQNEAQ (reference sequence). CDR3 length: 15 amino acids. The CDR3 DNA reads as TGTGCCAGCAGCAAAGAAGGGGGAGGTCGTTCACCCCTCCACTTT. Its translation is CASSKEGGGRSPLHF.